The 19 T cell receptor beta chains below were found in one sample sequenced in a study of T cell clonality in common variable immunodeficiency. Assay used: immunoSEQ multiplex PCR; TCRdb lists only in-frame clones, some missing. The table records 44,000 or so clones without singletons, the ten largest covering around 0.7%. Sequencing input: peripheral blood mononuclear cells. These receptors were collected from a person aged 18 to 75 in good health.

This clone was counted ten times or more. The read terminates 3 residues ahead of where the CDR3 ends, so the germline J gene completes it. The genes are TRBV20-1 and TRBJ1-1; 8 positions agree with TRBD1. V dropped 0 bases and J dropped 5; count of bases not matched to a gene: 5. This CDR3 has 14 amino acids. Germline V gene sequence: CDR1 DFQATT, CDR2 SNEGSKA (reference sequence). The covered CDR3 bases are TGCAGTGCTAGAGACAGGGGGCGTAGTACTGAA. Translation: CSARDRGRSTE. The CDR3 in full is CSARDRGRSTEAFF.

This clone was counted ten times or more. CDR3 sequence: CASSDSSGPLGGELFF. The part of the CDR3 DNA that was read is TGTGCCAGCAGCGACTCTTCAGGGCCCCTTGGCGGGGAG. This chain joins TRBV9 and TRBJ2-2; TRBD1 might be the D (5 bases). The read halts 3 residues ahead of the CDR3 end, with the missing end drawn from the germline J gene. V was shortened by 3 bases and J by 7 bases, with 19 bases between the two germline ends. CDR1 is SGDLS, CDR2 YYNGEE, per germline. The CDR3 contains 16 residues.

This clone was recorded many times. The read is 3 residues too short to cover the CDR3 end, so that end is filled in from the germline J gene. The chain links TRBV10-3 to TRBJ1-1, with D unclear. The germline V and J ends were trimmed by 5 bases and 0 bases, with 10 bases remaining between them. The CDR3 is 14 residues long. Germline CDR1 and CDR2: ENHRY and SYGVKD. The sequenced part of the CDR3 DNA is TGTGCCATCAGTAAAGGGCTTTTGAACACTGAA. Translated, it gives CAISKGLLNTE. The CDR3 reads in full as CAISKGLLNTEAFF.

This clone was counted at least ten times. The sequence runs out 3 residues before the end of the CDR3; the remainder is reconstructed from the germline J gene. The chain couples TRBV19 to TRBJ2-2, with TRBD2 matching over 8 bases. The CDR3 is made up of 14 amino acids. Germline V gene lookup returns CDR1 LNHDA and CDR2 SQIVND (reference sequence). With V trimmed by 8 bases and J by 6 bases, 8 bases remained unmatched. CDR3: CASALRRGAGELFF. The covered CDR3 bases are TGTGCCAGTGCCCTTAGGCGGGGGGCCGGGGAG.

A note on this clone: The read comes to an end 3 residues before the CDR3 does, leaving the germline J gene to fill in the end. V and J are TRBV7-9 and TRBJ1-5; D not resolved. The germline CDR1 and CDR2 sequences are SEHNR and FQNEAQ (reference sequence). V was cut by 1 base and J by 5 bases, with 6 bases left in between. The CDR3 runs to 13 residues. This CDR3 reads CASSLDKDQPQHF. The covered CDR3 bases are TGTGCCAGCAGCTTAGATAAGGATCAGCCC.

This clone was seen many times. Read coverage stops 3 residues before the CDR3 terminus; the germline J gene supplies the remainder. V gene TRBV4-1 combines with J gene TRBJ1-2; TRBD1 aligns across 10 bases. The CDR3 contains 15 residues. The ends lost 4 bases at V and 4 bases at J; junction bases unmatched: 6. Germline assignment: CDR1 MGHRA and CDR2 YSYEKL. The CDR3 loop is CASSREGQGSYGYTF. Partial CDR3 DNA: TGCGCCAGCAGCCGCGAGGGACAGGGGAGCTATGGC.

This clone was counted at least ten times. The observed sequence ends 3 residues before the CDR3 terminus, with the missing tail filled in from the germline J gene. The chain joins TRBV19 to TRBJ2-6; TRBD2 agrees at 8 bases. This CDR3 spans 16 amino acids. V gave up 5 bases and J gave up 3 bases; unmatched junction bases: 6. Germline assignment: CDR1 LNHDA and CDR2 SQIVND (reference sequence). CDR3 sequence: CASSPPGGSGANVLTF. The CDR3 bases that were read are TGTGCCAGTAGTCCCCCGGGGGGGAGTGGGGCCAACGTC.

This clone was detected ten times or more. The read ends 3 residues shy of where the CDR3 ends; the end is completed using the germline J gene. The rearrangement uses TRBV19 and TRBJ2-4, with D perhaps TRBD2 (7 bases). Germline V CDR1 and CDR2: LNHDA, SQIVND (reference sequence). V shed 3 bases and J shed 6 bases, with 18 bases lying between them. This CDR3 is built from 16 residues. The covered CDR3 bases are TGTGCCAGTAGTATGGGGGGCGGGGGCGGGAGAAACATT. Its translation is CASSMGGGGGRNI. The whole CDR3 protein reads CASSMGGGGGRNIQYF.

This clone appeared many times. Sequencing ends 3 residues short of the CDR3 end; the germline J gene provides the rest. This chain joins TRBV29-1 and TRBJ2-5; 10 bases map to TRBD1. The CDR3 sequence is 15 residues long. The junction had 8 bases not matched to a gene; V was cut back by 3 bases and J by 4 bases. Per the germline V gene, CDR1 is SQVTM and CDR2 is ANQGSEA. The CDR3 loop reads CSVETGTGAGETQYF. The CDR3 DNA, read in part, is TGCAGCGTTGAGACCGGGACAGGGGCAGGAGAGACC.

Details on this clone: With the read ending 3 residues before the CDR3 end, the germline J gene is used to fill in that end. The rearrangement links TRBV7-9 to TRBJ1-2; 7 bases map to TRBD1. CDR1 and CDR2 from the germline V gene are SEHNR and FQNEAQ (reference sequence). Trimming at V came to 10 bases and at J to 5 bases, leaving 13 bases not matched to a gene. This CDR3 has 14 residues. The sequenced part of the CDR3 DNA is TGTGCCATCCGTGGGACAGACGCAGTTTATGGC. Protein sequence: CAIRGTDAVYG. The full CDR3 is CAIRGTDAVYGYTF.

This clone showed up many times. The CDR3 extends 3 residues past the end of the read, so its final part is completed from the germline J gene. The chain joins TRBV6-9 to TRBJ1-4; D unresolved. Germline assignment: CDR1 MNHGY and CDR2 SVAAGI. The CDR3 is 14 amino acids. V was clipped by 8 bases and J by 3 bases, with 13 bases between them. CDR3 loop: CASPKCRSNEKLFF. The covered CDR3 bases are TGTGCCAGCCCCAAGTGCAGGTCTAATGAAAAA.

This clone has a count of ten or more. The CDR3 end is not reached by the read, which stops 3 residues before it; the germline J gene fills it in. The rearrangement joins TRBV7-6 to TRBJ1-3; D is unresolved. The CDR3 is made up of 13 amino acids. The ends were cut back, 1 base at V and 2 bases at J, with 3 bases in the middle. Germline assignment: CDR1 SGHVS and CDR2 FNYEAQ. The CDR3 region is CASSLVAGNTIYF. CDR3 DNA (partial): TGTGCCAGCAGCTTAGTAGCTGGAAACACC.

Many counts were recorded for this clone. Read coverage stops 3 residues before the CDR3 terminus; the germline J gene supplies the remainder. The chain recombines TRBV9 with TRBJ2-7; 7 bases are shared with TRBD1. Germline-derived CDR1 and CDR2 are SGDLS and YYNGEE. This CDR3 comprises 16 residues. Trimming took 0 bases from V and 5 from J; bases not matched to a gene: 11. Here the CDR3 reads CASSVGSGQYTDEQYF. The part of the CDR3 DNA that was read is TGTGCCAGCAGCGTAGGATCGGGACAGTATACTGACGAG.

This clone occurred many times. The read ends 3 residues shy of where the CDR3 ends; the end is completed using the germline J gene. The chain recombines TRBV23-1 with TRBJ2-2; D not resolved. TRBV23-1 carries the ORF label, with uncertain function. The V gene lost 3 bases and the J gene lost 0 bases, with 5 bases spanning the gap. This CDR3 spans 14 amino acids. The covered CDR3 bases are TGCGCCAGCAGTCATGACTCGAACACCGGGGAG. As protein: CASSHDSNTGE. The full CDR3 protein reads CASSHDSNTGELFF.

This clone was seen at least ten times. From the germline J gene comes the end of the CDR3, since the read stops 3 residues before it. This chain connects TRBV14 to TRBJ2-5; TRBD2 might be the D (5 bases). Trimming took 0 bases from V and 1 from J, leaving 9 bases between them. Germline CDR1 is SGHDN and CDR2 is FVKESK. The CDR3 runs to 15 residues. CDR3 DNA (partial): TGTGCCAGCAGCCAAGATGCCACTAGCCAAGAGACC. Its protein is CASSQDATSQET. In full, the CDR3 is CASSQDATSQETQYF. The variable domain in full, with the rest retrieved from reference TRBV14 and TRBJ2-5, is EAGVTQFPSHSVIEKGQTVTLRCDPISGHDNLYWYRRVMGKEIKFLLHFVKESKQDESGMPNNRFLAERTGGTYSTLKVQPAELEDSGVYFCASSQDATSQETQYFGPGTRLLVL.

This clone has a count of ten or more. From the germline J gene comes the end of the CDR3, since the read stops 3 residues before it. V is TRBV30 and J is TRBJ1-1; D remains ambiguous. The CDR3 spans 13 residues. Germline loops: CDR1 GTSNPN, CDR2 SVGIG (reference sequence). The ends were cut back, 5 bases at V and 1 base at J, with 11 bases in the middle. CDR3 sequence reads: CAWASGGNTEAFF. The CDR3 DNA, read in part, is TGTGCCTGGGCCTCAGGAGGGAACACTGAA.

Many counts were recorded for this clone. The CDR3 is cut off 3 residues early in the read; its end comes from the germline J gene. V gene TRBV19 combines with J gene TRBJ2-2; the match to TRBD2 covers 9 bases. V trimming: 1 base; J trimming: 8 bases; junction bases outside the gene matches: 14. The CDR3 covers 18 residues. Germline-derived CDR1 and CDR2 are LNHDA and SQIVND (reference sequence). Partial CDR3 DNA: TGTGCCAGTAGTATAGTCCCTAGCGGGAAGGCTTGGGGGGGGGAG. Its protein is CASSIVPSGKAWGGE. The whole CDR3 sequence reads CASSIVPSGKAWGGELFF.

This clone showed up many times. Read sequence stops 3 residues before the CDR3 end, and the germline J gene provides the missing end. The chain is built from TRBV29-1 and TRBJ1-1; unclear D gene. Trimming stripped 4 bases from V and 0 bases from J, with 15 bases between. From germline, CDR1 is SQVTM and CDR2 ANQGSEA. This CDR3 comprises 15 residues. The DNA read from the CDR3 is TGCAGCGTTGTAGTGGGCACCCGAATGAACACTGAA. Its translation: CSVVVGTRMNTE. The whole CDR3 protein reads CSVVVGTRMNTEAFF.

This clone was counted ten times or more. Read coverage stops 3 residues before the CDR3 terminus; the germline J gene supplies the remainder. The J gene is TRBJ1-2, the V gene TRBV7-9, with D tentatively TRBD1 (5 bases). This CDR3 has 14 amino acids. Per the germline V gene, CDR1 is SEHNR and CDR2 is FQNEAQ (reference sequence). Trimming pared 2 bases from V and 6 bases from J, leaving 13 bases between. CDR3 sequence reads: CASSLNQGSDGYTF. The CDR3 DNA, read in part, is TGTGCCAGCAGCTTAAACCAGGGTTCGGATGGC.